The rows below give T cell receptor beta chains drawn from one sample of a study of neoadjuvant anti-PD-1 for oral cavity cancer. The repertoire was sequenced with immunoSEQ multiplex PCR; TCRdb's copy has only in-frame clones and lacks some. The data show around 7,500 clones, 65% to 75% seen once. The material sequenced was PBMCs, taken after nivolumab (anti-PD-1) treatment. These receptors were taken from a person aged 35-79 years with oral cavity squamous cell carcinoma. Each CDR3 is given with its conserved first and last residue. A D gene is named only where the DNA matches it firmly. A row's size may be missing; if present it is once, few, many or a size class.

V gene: TRBV19; clone size: -; D gene: TRBD1; J gene: TRBJ1-1; CDR3 DNA: TGTGCCAGTAGTGGGGGGACAGGGACGAACACTGAAGCTTTCTTT; CDR3 protein: CASSGGTGTNTEAFF
V gene: TRBV5-1; clone size: -; D gene: TRBD2; J gene: TRBJ2-1; CDR3 DNA: TGCGCCAGCAGCTCCACTAGCGGGGGTTCCTACAATGAGCAGTTCTTC; CDR3 protein: CASSSTSGGSYNEQFF
V gene: TRBV7-9; clone size: -; D gene: -; J gene: TRBJ1-3; CDR3 DNA: TGTGCCAGCATCAATGGAGGGGTTGGAAACACCATATATTTT; CDR3 protein: CASINGGVGNTIYF
V gene: TRBV9; clone size: -; D gene: -; J gene: TRBJ1-6; CDR3 DNA: TGTGCCAGCAGCGTAGTCGGCTCAGAAACATCGATGTCCTATAATTCACCCCTCCACTTT; CDR3 protein: CASSVVGSETSMSYNSPLHF
V gene: TRBV10-2; clone size: -; D gene: TRBD2; J gene: TRBJ2-7; CDR3 DNA: TGCGCCAGCAGGCCGGGACTAGCGGGGGGGAAAGTTTCCTACGAGCAGTACTTC; CDR3 protein: CASRPGLAGGKVSYEQYF
V gene: TRBV9; clone size: -; D gene: TRBD1; J gene: TRBJ1-1; CDR3 DNA: TGTGCCAGCAGCGTCCACCTGGGACAGAGTGAAGCTTTCTTT; CDR3 protein: CASSVHLGQSEAFF
V gene: TRBV7-9; clone size: -; D gene: -; J gene: TRBJ2-6; CDR3 DNA: TGTGCCAGCAGACCACGGAGAGGCGACACTGGGGCCAACGTCCTGACTTTC; CDR3 protein: CASRPRRGDTGANVLTF
V gene: TRBV9; clone size: -; D gene: -; J gene: TRBJ2-1; CDR3 DNA: TGTGCCAGCAGCGTAGGAGGGAACGTGTGGCGGGGAAACAATGAGCAGTTCTTC; CDR3 protein: CASSVGGNVWRGNNEQFF
V gene: TRBV11-2; clone size: once; D gene: -; J gene: TRBJ2-7; CDR3 DNA: TGTGCCAGCAGCTTGGGCGAATCCTACGAGCAGTACTTC; CDR3 protein: CASSLGESYEQYF
V gene: TRBV19; clone size: -; D gene: TRBD1; J gene: TRBJ1-1; CDR3 DNA: TGTGCCAGTAGTCTCTCAGACAGGGGGTACACTGAAGCTTTCTTT; CDR3 protein: CASSLSDRGYTEAFF
V gene: TRBV11-1; clone size: -; D gene: TRBD1; J gene: TRBJ1-2; CDR3 DNA: TGTGCCAGCAGCCCACAGGGGAGGATCGATGGCTACACCTTC; CDR3 protein: CASSPQGRIDGYTF
V gene: TRBV7-8; clone size: -; D gene: TRBD2; J gene: TRBJ2-1; CDR3 DNA: TGTGCCAGCAGCTTAGTAACTAGCGGGGGGGGATACAATGAGCAGTTCTTC; CDR3 protein: CASSLVTSGGGYNEQFF
V gene: TRBV7-8; clone size: -; D gene: -; J gene: TRBJ1-1; CDR3 DNA: TGTGCCAGCAGCTCGCGGGATTTTGAAGCTTTCTTT; CDR3 protein: CASSSRDFEAFF
V gene: TRBV7-2; clone size: -; D gene: -; J gene: TRBJ1-2; CDR3 DNA: TGTGCCAGCAGCTTAACGGGGTCGAGTTCCACCTATGGCTACACCTTC; CDR3 protein: CASSLTGSSSTYGYTF
V gene: TRBV7-9; clone size: -; D gene: -; J gene: TRBJ2-7; CDR3 DNA: TGTGCCAGCAGCGCGACAGGTAACGAGCAGTACTTC; CDR3 protein: CASSATGNEQYF
V gene: TRBV27; clone size: -; D gene: -; J gene: TRBJ1-1; CDR3 DNA: TGTGCCAGCAGTTTATCGTTAGGGGGGCTGAACACTGAAGCTTTCTTT; CDR3 protein: CASSLSLGGLNTEAFF
V gene: TRBV7-8; clone size: once; D gene: -; J gene: TRBJ2-2; CDR3 DNA: TGTGCCAGCAGCCCTAACTTGAACACCGGGGAGCTGTTTTTT; CDR3 protein: CASSPNLNTGELFF
V gene: TRBV7-6; clone size: few; D gene: TRBD1; J gene: TRBJ1-6; CDR3 DNA: TGTGCCAGCAGCTTAGCTCGGACAGGGGATTCACCCCTCCACTTT; CDR3 protein: CASSLARTGDSPLHF
V gene: TRBV11-2; clone size: -; D gene: -; J gene: TRBJ1-2; CDR3 DNA: TGTGCCAGCAGCTTAGCAAGGGCAGGGGCTGGCTACACCTTC; CDR3 protein: CASSLARAGAGYTF
V gene: TRBV7-2; clone size: -; D gene: -; J gene: TRBJ1-6; CDR3 DNA: TGTGCCAGCAGCTTAGCTGGGGGTGGGAGTTCACCCCTCCACTTT; CDR3 protein: CASSLAGGGSSPLHF
V gene: TRBV4-3; clone size: few; D gene: -; J gene: TRBJ1-1; CDR3 DNA: TGCGCCAGCAGCCAAGTTAACGGGGGCACTGAAGCTTTCTTT; CDR3 protein: CASSQVNGGTEAFF
V gene: TRBV10-3; clone size: -; D gene: -; J gene: TRBJ1-2; CDR3 DNA: TGTGCCATCAGTGAGCCCACCTGGGGCCAACCCGCATTC; CDR3 protein: CAISEPTWGQPAF
V gene: TRBV18; clone size: -; D gene: -; J gene: TRBJ2-5; CDR3 DNA: TGTGCCAGCTCACCACCGAACGGAGGAGAGACCCAGTACTTC; CDR3 protein: CASSPPNGGETQYF
V gene: TRBV2; clone size: -; D gene: -; J gene: TRBJ2-7; CDR3 DNA: TGTGCCAGCAGTGAGAAGACAGACCTCCCCTACGAGCAGTACTTC; CDR3 protein: CASSEKTDLPYEQYF
V gene: TRBV6-6; clone size: -; D gene: -; J gene: TRBJ1-5; CDR3 DNA: TGTGCCAGCGCAGGGGAAGGGTACCAGCCCCAGCATTTT; CDR3 protein: CASAGEGYQPQHF
V gene: TRBV10-1; clone size: -; D gene: -; J gene: TRBJ1-3; CDR3 DNA: TGCGCCAGGCAGTACGTCTCTGGAAACACCATATATTTT; CDR3 protein: CARQYVSGNTIYF
V gene: TRBV28; clone size: -; D gene: -; J gene: TRBJ2-7; CDR3 DNA: TGTGCCAGCAGTCCCCTCCCTAGGAGCGACGAGCAGTACTTC; CDR3 protein: CASSPLPRSDEQYF
V gene: TRBV7-9; clone size: -; D gene: TRBD1; J gene: TRBJ2-7; CDR3 DNA: TGTGCCAGCACGGGACAGGGCTACGAGCAGTACTTC; CDR3 protein: CASTGQGYEQYF
V gene: TRBV5-4; clone size: -; D gene: TRBD2; J gene: TRBJ2-1; CDR3 DNA: TGTGCCAGCAGCTTAGGAGGCGGGGGGCCCTTGAATGAGCAGTTCTTC; CDR3 protein: CASSLGGGGPLNEQFF
V gene: TRBV7-6; clone size: -; D gene: -; J gene: TRBJ1-6; CDR3 DNA: TGTGCCAGCAGCTTCCAGGCTAATTCACCCCTCCACTTT; CDR3 protein: CASSFQANSPLHF
V gene: TRBV7-2; clone size: -; D gene: -; J gene: TRBJ2-3; CDR3 DNA: TGTGCCAGCAGCTTATTAATTAGCACAGATACGCAGTATTTT; CDR3 protein: CASSLLISTDTQYF
V gene: TRBV19; clone size: -; D gene: -; J gene: TRBJ1-4; CDR3 DNA: TGTGCCAGTAGTATCCAGCGGGACACCTCTAATGAAAAACTGTTTTTT; CDR3 protein: CASSIQRDTSNEKLFF
V gene: TRBV9; clone size: -; D gene: -; J gene: TRBJ1-6; CDR3 DNA: TGTGCCAGCAGCGTAGAGGGGACCCCGCAGTATAATTCACCCCTCCACTTT; CDR3 protein: CASSVEGTPQYNSPLHF
V gene: TRBV30; clone size: -; D gene: -; J gene: TRBJ1-3; CDR3 DNA: TGTGCCTGGGTACAATATACGGGTTCGGCTGGAAACACCATATATTTT; CDR3 protein: CAWVQYTGSAGNTIYF
V gene: TRBV7-2; clone size: -; D gene: TRBD2; J gene: TRBJ2-3; CDR3 DNA: TGTGCCAGCAGCTTAGCGGCTAGCGGGGCCGTCAGAGATACGCAGTATTTT; CDR3 protein: CASSLAASGAVRDTQYF
V gene: TRBV5-4; clone size: -; D gene: -; J gene: TRBJ2-5; CDR3 DNA: TGTGCCAGCAGCTTGTCAGGGGCGCAGGAGACCCAGTACTTC; CDR3 protein: CASSLSGAQETQYF
V gene: TRBV5-6; clone size: -; D gene: TRBD1; J gene: TRBJ1-4; CDR3 DNA: TGTGCCAGCAGTCGGGACAGAAGAGGGAATGAAAAACTGTTTTTT; CDR3 protein: CASSRDRRGNEKLFF
V gene: TRBV7-8; clone size: -; D gene: TRBD1; J gene: TRBJ1-5; CDR3 DNA: TGTGCCAGCAGCTTAGAGGGACAGAGCAATCAGCCCCAGCATTTT; CDR3 protein: CASSLEGQSNQPQHF
V gene: TRBV6-1; clone size: -; D gene: TRBD2; J gene: TRBJ2-3; CDR3 DNA: TGTGCCAGTTTGGGACTAGCTCTGACAGATACGCAGTATTTT; CDR3 protein: CASLGLALTDTQYF
V gene: TRBV10-2; clone size: -; D gene: TRBD2; J gene: TRBJ2-4; CDR3 DNA: TGCGCCAGCAGCCCCGGGGGGGCCGACATTCAGTACTTC; CDR3 protein: CASSPGGADIQYF
V gene: TRBV19; clone size: -; D gene: -; J gene: TRBJ1-5; CDR3 DNA: TGTGCCAGTAGTATCCCTGGCAGGGTGGGCGATCAGCCCCAGCATTTT; CDR3 protein: CASSIPGRVGDQPQHF
V gene: TRBV15; clone size: -; D gene: -; J gene: TRBJ2-7; CDR3 DNA: TGTGCCACCAGCTATGGGGCAGCCAGTAACAACTACGAGCAGTACTTC; CDR3 protein: CATSYGAASNNYEQYF
V gene: TRBV18; clone size: -; D gene: TRBD1; J gene: TRBJ2-6; CDR3 DNA: TGTGCCAGCTCACCTCCCGGGACAGGGACCTCTGGGGCCAACGTCCTGACTTTC; CDR3 protein: CASSPPGTGTSGANVLTF
V gene: TRBV11-2; clone size: -; D gene: -; J gene: TRBJ1-5; CDR3 DNA: TGTGCCAGCAGCTTACAGGGGAAATCGGATCAGCCCCAGCATTTT; CDR3 protein: CASSLQGKSDQPQHF
V gene: TRBV7-9; clone size: -; D gene: TRBD1; J gene: TRBJ1-5; CDR3 DNA: TGTGCCAGCAGCTTAGGAGGGGGCCTGGGTGCGAGCAATCAGCCCCAGCATTTT; CDR3 protein: CASSLGGGLGASNQPQHF